This T cell receptor beta chain emerged from a study of early T cells in non-severe SARS-CoV-2 infection. Whole-study context: Chains stayed unpaired after sequencing of bulk RNA from unsorted whole blood. Study observations and caveats: Matching with VDJdb favored anti-spike CD8 responses (missing private and CD4 specificities).

A note on this clonotype: The antigen remains unidentified.

Trimming left V 0 bases short and J 5 bases short, with 13 bases between. Germline V gives CDR1 MGHRA, CDR2 YSYEKL. The CDR3 length is 16 residues. Unique molecular identifiers were attached to individual cDNA molecules. In TCRdb, the 5' RACE reads were re-called with MiXCR into one record per CDR3 protein. The table has 55,000 to 85,000 distinct CDR3 sequences, roughly 12% seen once. Sequencing was done on a sample of whole blood. The sequence came from an adult who was a healthcare worker with PCR-confirmed SARS-CoV-2 infection or an uninfected control (not recorded which). The V gene is TRBV4-1, the J gene TRBJ2-2; possibly TRBD1 for D (6 bases). The CDR3 DNA is TGCGCCAGCAGCCAAGACAGGGGAGTGAGGACCGGGGAGCTGTTTTTT. It translates to CASSQDRGVRTGELFF.